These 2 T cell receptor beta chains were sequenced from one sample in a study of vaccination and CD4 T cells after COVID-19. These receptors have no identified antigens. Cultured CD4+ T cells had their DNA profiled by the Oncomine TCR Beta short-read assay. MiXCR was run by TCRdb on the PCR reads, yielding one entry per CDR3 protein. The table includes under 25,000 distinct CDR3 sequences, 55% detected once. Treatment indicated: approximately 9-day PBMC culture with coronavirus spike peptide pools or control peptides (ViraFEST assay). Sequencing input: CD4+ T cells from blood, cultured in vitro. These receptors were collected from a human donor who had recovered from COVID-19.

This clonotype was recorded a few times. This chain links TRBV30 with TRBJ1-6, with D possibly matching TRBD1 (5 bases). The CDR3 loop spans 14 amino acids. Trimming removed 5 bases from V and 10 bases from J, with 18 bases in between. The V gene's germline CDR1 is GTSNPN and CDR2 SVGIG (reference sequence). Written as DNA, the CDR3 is TGTGCCTGGGGGTGGGAACAGGCCCGGTCACCCCTCCACTTT. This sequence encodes CAWGWEQARSPLHF. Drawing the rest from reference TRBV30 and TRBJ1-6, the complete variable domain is SQTIHQWPATLVQPVGSPLSLECTVEGTSNPNLYWYRQAAGRGLQLLFYSVGIGQISSEVPQNLSASRPQDRQFILSSKKLLLSDSGFYLCAWGWEQARSPLHFGNGTRLTVT.

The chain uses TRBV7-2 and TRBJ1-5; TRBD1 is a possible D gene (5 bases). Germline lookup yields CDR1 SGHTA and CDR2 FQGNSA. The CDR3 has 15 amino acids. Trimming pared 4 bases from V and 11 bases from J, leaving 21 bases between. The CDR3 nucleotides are TGTGCCAGCAGCTCCGGGACCGAGCCCGGCGGGGCCCAGCATTTT. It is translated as CASSSGTEPGGAQHF.